The sequence of this T cell receptor (beta chain) was determined in a study of cytomegalovirus exposure and HLA in healthy donors. Looking at the study overall: Roughly 179 million T cells yielded 120 million or so unique TCR beta sequences, as an earlier analysis found. Study-level findings and limits: In terms of immune exposure information, only CMV serostatus was available. Both high specificity and high sensitivity reportedly marked the classifier's diagnosis of cytomegalovirus status.

Primers for the PCR totalled 60 Vbeta and 13 Jbeta. Data came from immunoSEQ multiplex PCR; TCRdb stores just in-frame clones and leaves some out. The sample carries approximately 110,000 clones, roughly 15% recorded once. This clone was counted a few times. Antigen: not known. CDR3 length: 16 residues. With 3 bases removed from V and 2 bases from J, the gap between germline ends came to 17 bases. Looked up from germline, CDR1 is KGHSH and CDR2 is LQKENI. The source material was PBMCs. This chain connects TRBV18 to TRBJ2-7, with D maybe TRBD2 (7 bases). This TCR came from a young woman in good health and CMV-seronegative. The CDR3 DNA reads TGTGCCAGCTCACCCAAAGAGGGGGGGCTGCCCTACGAGCAGTACTTC. It is translated as CASSPKEGGLPYEQYF.